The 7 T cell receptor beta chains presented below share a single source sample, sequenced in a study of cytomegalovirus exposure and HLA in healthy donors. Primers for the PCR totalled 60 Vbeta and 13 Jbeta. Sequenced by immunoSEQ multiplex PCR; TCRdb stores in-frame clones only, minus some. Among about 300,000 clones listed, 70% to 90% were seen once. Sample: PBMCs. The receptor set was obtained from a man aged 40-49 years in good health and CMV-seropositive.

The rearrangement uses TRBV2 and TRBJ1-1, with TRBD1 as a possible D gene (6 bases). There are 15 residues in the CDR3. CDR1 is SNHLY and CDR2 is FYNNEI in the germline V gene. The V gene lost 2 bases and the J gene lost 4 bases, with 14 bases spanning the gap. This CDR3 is CASSEFTGIATEAFF. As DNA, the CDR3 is TGTGCCAGCAGTGAATTCACAGGGATAGCCACTGAAGCTTTCTTT.

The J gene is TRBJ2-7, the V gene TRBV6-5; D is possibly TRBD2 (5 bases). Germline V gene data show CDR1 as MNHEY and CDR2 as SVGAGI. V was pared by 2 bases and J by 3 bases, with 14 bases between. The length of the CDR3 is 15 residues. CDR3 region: CASSYGKTGFYEQYF. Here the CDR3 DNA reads TGTGCCAGCAGTTACGGGAAAACGGGGTTCTACGAGCAGTACTTC.

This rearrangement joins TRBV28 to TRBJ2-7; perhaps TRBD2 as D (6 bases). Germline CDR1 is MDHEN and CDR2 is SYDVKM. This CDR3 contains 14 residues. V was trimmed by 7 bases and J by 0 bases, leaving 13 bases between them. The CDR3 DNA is TGTGCCAGCAACAAGCGGGTCCTCTCCTACGAGCAGTACTTC. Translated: CASNKRVLSYEQYF.

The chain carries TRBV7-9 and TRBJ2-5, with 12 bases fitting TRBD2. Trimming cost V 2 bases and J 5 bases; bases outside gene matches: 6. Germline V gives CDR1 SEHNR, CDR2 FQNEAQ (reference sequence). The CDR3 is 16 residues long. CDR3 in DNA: TGTGCCAGCAGCTTACCTAGCGGGAGGGCCGAGGAGACCCAGTACTTC. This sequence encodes CASSLPSGRAEETQYF.

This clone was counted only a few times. The CDR3 DNA follows: TGTGCCAGCAGAATCCAGTTGAACACTGAAGCTTTCTTT. Translation gives CASRIQLNTEAFF. The chain uses TRBV7-3 and TRBJ1-1, with no clear D. In germline, CDR1 is SGHTA, CDR2 FQGTGA. The CDR3 extends over 13 amino acids. V lost 6 bases, J lost 0 bases, and 8 bases lay in between.

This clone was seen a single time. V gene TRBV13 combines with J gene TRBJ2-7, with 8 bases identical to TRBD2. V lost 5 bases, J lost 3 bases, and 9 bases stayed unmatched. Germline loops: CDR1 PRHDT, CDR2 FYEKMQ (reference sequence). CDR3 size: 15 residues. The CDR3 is CASSLSPGLGYEQYF. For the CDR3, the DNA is TGTGCCAGCAGCCTATCTCCGGGACTAGGCTACGAGCAGTACTTC.

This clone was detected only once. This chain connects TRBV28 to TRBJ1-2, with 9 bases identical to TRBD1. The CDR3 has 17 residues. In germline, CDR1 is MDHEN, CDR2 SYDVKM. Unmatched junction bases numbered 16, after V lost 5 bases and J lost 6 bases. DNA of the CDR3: TGTGCCAGCAGTCCCGGAGGGGGGACAGGGTCCGATGATGGCTACACCTTC. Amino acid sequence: CASSPGGGTGSDDGYTF.